Listed below are T cell receptor beta chains from one sample, sequenced in a study of blood T cells in healthy people across ages. TCRdb ran MiXCR on the 5' RACE reads and lists one entry per CDR3 protein. Here the sample spans over a million distinct CDR3 sequences, approximately 59% being singletons. Input material: blood. These receptors were obtained from a man aged 18 to 29 in good health. CDR3s include the opening cysteine and the closing phenylalanine or tryptophan. D genes are given only for firm matches. Size is omitted from some rows. Given values are once, few, many or a class for expanded clones.

clone_size j_call v_call d_call cdr3_length cdr3_aa cdr3_nt
few TRBJ1-4 TRBV5-1 NA 15 CASSALAAPNEKLFF TGCGCCAGCAGCGCCCTAGCGGCCCCCAATGAAAAACTGTTTTTT
few TRBJ2-7 TRBV29-1 NA 12 CSVRRGSYEQYF TGCAGCGTTCGGCGGGGATCCTACGAGCAGTACTTC
NA TRBJ1-2 TRBV4-1 NA 15 CASSQDKGGNYGYTF TGCGCCAGCAGCCAAGATAAGGGTGGTAACTATGGCTACACCTTC
NA TRBJ2-1 TRBV6-2/TRBV6-3 NA 13 CASSYLWGTEQFF TGTGCCAGCAGTTACTTGTGGGGCACTGAGCAGTTCTTC
NA TRBJ2-3 TRBV5-1 NA 15 CASSLVGESTDTQYF TGCGCCAGCAGCTTGGTTGGGGAAAGCACAGATACGCAGTATTTT
NA TRBJ2-3 TRBV15 TRBD2 15 CATSTLAGGGDTQYF TGTGCCACCAGCACCTTAGCGGGAGGCGGGGATACGCAGTATTTT
NA TRBJ2-1 TRBV6-2/TRBV6-3 NA 12 CASSYFGNEQFF TGTGCCAGCAGTTACTTCGGGAATGAGCAGTTCTTC
few TRBJ1-1 TRBV29-1 TRBD1 11 CSARQGPEAFF TGCAGCGCCCGACAGGGACCTGAAGCTTTCTTT
NA TRBJ2-7 TRBV7-6 NA 16 CASSRRGRESSYEQYF TGTGCCAGCAGCCGACGAGGCCGGGAAAGCTCCTACGAGCAGTACTTC
NA TRBJ2-3 TRBV20-1 TRBD2 13 CSVRAGETDTQYF TGCAGTGTTCGGGCGGGAGAGACAGATACGCAGTATTTT
NA TRBJ2-3 TRBV4-2 TRBD2 16 CASSQEASGFTDTQYF TGTGCCAGCAGCCAAGAGGCTAGCGGGTTCACAGATACGCAGTATTTT
once TRBJ1-4 TRBV5-1 NA 12 CASSSEEQKLFF TGCGCCAGCAGCTCCGAGGAGCAAAAACTGTTTTTT
NA TRBJ2-1 TRBV5-1 TRBD2 16 CASSLAGAGGYNEQFF TGCGCCAGCAGCTTGGCCGGAGCGGGAGGTTACAATGAGCAGTTCTTC
NA TRBJ1-4 TRBV6-2/TRBV6-3 NA 14 CASIQPPTNEKLFF TGTGCCAGCATCCAGCCTCCAACTAATGAAAAACTGTTTTTT
NA TRBJ1-1 TRBV10-3 TRBD1 14 CAISEGTEYTEAFF TGTGCCATCAGTGAAGGGACAGAGTACACTGAAGCTTTCTTT
NA TRBJ1-1 TRBV5-6 TRBD1 14 CASSVVGRGTEAFF TGTGCCAGCAGCGTGGTTGGCAGGGGGACTGAAGCTTTCTTT
few TRBJ2-3 TRBV9 NA 15 CASSVSEMYTDTQYF TGTGCCAGCAGCGTATCGGAAATGTACACAGATACGCAGTATTTT
once TRBJ2-1 TRBV7-2 TRBD2 16 CASSSSSGGFYNEQFF TGTGCCAGCAGCTCCAGTAGCGGGGGGTTTTACAATGAGCAGTTCTTC
NA TRBJ1-6 TRBV5-4 NA 14 CASGNWLSSSPLHF TGTGCCAGCGGAAATTGGCTGTCGAGTTCACCCCTCCACTTT
once TRBJ2-5 TRBV6-5 NA 14 CASSAGRSKETQYF TGTGCCAGCAGTGCAGGACGGAGTAAAGAGACCCAGTACTTC
NA TRBJ2-3 TRBV7-2 NA 14 CASSPGRVTDTRYF TGTGCCAGCAGCCCTGGACGGGTAACAGATACGCGGTATTTT
NA TRBJ2-7 TRBV25-1 NA 16 CASSEYRWSGYNEQYF TGTGCCAGCAGTGAATATCGCTGGAGCGGTTACAATGAGCAGTACTTC
once TRBJ1-2 TRBV12-3/TRBV12-4 NA 16 CASSPGLTGSAYGYTF TGTGCCAGCAGTCCGGGACTGACAGGATCGGCCTATGGCTACACCTTC
few TRBJ2-7 TRBV7-9 TRBD1 15 CASSSSRTGGYEQYF TGTGCCAGCAGCTCGTCCCGGACAGGGGGATACGAGCAGTACTTC
NA TRBJ1-6 TRBV11-1 TRBD1 16 CASSILQGAGMAPLHF TGTGCCAGCAGCATTCTACAGGGGGCGGGGATGGCACCCCTCCACTTT
NA TRBJ2-3 TRBV12-3/TRBV12-4 TRBD1 15 CTSKWTGGMSDTQYF TGTACCAGCAAATGGACAGGGGGCATGTCAGATACGCAGTATTTT
few TRBJ2-1 TRBV12-3/TRBV12-4 TRBD2 16 CASSKTSGGAVNEQFF TGTGCCAGCAGTAAGACTAGCGGGGGGGCGGTCAATGAGCAGTTCTTC
NA TRBJ2-6 TRBV7-2 NA 11 CASLAANVLTF TGTGCCAGCTTAGCGGCAAACGTCCTGACTTTC
NA TRBJ2-7 TRBV27 NA 12 CASAGAPLEQYF TGTGCCAGCGCCGGGGCCCCCCTCGAGCAGTACTTC
NA TRBJ2-3 TRBV7-6 TRBD2 16 CASSQRAGAGTGTQYF TGTGCCAGCAGCCAGAGAGCGGGAGCGGGAACCGGTACGCAGTATTTT
NA TRBJ2-1 TRBV29-1 TRBD1 16 CSVDGQGPPSYNEQFF TGCAGCGTTGATGGACAGGGGCCCCCTTCCTACAATGAGCAGTTCTTC
once TRBJ2-1 TRBV6-2/TRBV6-3 NA 13 CASRGLQHNEQFF TGTGCCAGCAGGGGACTTCAACACAATGAGCAGTTCTTC
NA TRBJ2-5 TRBV10-2 TRBD1 13 CASRRQGYETQYF TGCGCCAGCAGAAGACAGGGTTACGAGACCCAGTACTTC
NA TRBJ1-2 TRBV7-9 TRBD1 17 CASSTWTGGPSNYGYTF TGTGCCAGCAGCACCTGGACAGGGGGCCCATCTAACTATGGCTACACCTTC
few TRBJ2-7 TRBV20-1 NA 13 CSASLPAAYGQYF TGCAGTGCTAGCCTCCCTGCGGCCTACGGGCAGTATTTC
NA TRBJ2-7 TRBV25-1 NA 14 CASSRGPSANEQYF TGTGCCAGCAGCCGCGGGCCATCCGCCAACGAGCAGTACTTC
NA TRBJ2-5 TRBV4-1 TRBD2 16 CASSQGVGGSKETQYF TGCGCCAGCAGCCAAGGGGTGGGAGGGTCGAAAGAGACCCAGTACTTC
NA TRBJ2-1 TRBV9 TRBD2 18 CASSQGLAGDPSYNEQFF TGTGCCAGCAGCCAAGGACTAGCGGGGGACCCCTCCTACAATGAGCAGTTCTTC
NA TRBJ2-1 TRBV4-2 NA 13 CASRITGLGEQFF TGTGCCAGCAGGATAACAGGGCTGGGCGAGCAGTTCTTC
NA TRBJ1-5 TRBV6-2/TRBV6-3 TRBD1 14 CASSQPTGLQPQHF TGTGCCAGCAGTCAACCGACAGGGCTTCAGCCCCAGCATTTT
NA TRBJ2-5 TRBV27 TRBD2 14 CASSPAGGVETQYF TGTGCCAGCAGCCCGGCGGGAGGCGTTGAGACCCAGTACTTC
once TRBJ2-1 TRBV4-1 NA 16 CASSQETCPDYKEQFF TGCGCCAGCAGCCAAGAGACCTGCCCGGACTACAAAGAGCAGTTCTTC
NA TRBJ1-4 TRBV15 NA 16 CATSRDMGGLGEKLFF TGTGCCACCAGCAGAGATATGGGGGGCCTCGGTGAAAAACTGTTTTTT
NA TRBJ2-5 TRBV6-1 TRBD2 13 CASRGGVMETQYF TGTGCCAGCAGGGGGGGGGTCATGGAGACCCAGTACTTC
NA TRBJ1-2 TRBV24-1 NA 14 CATSGLDSLDGYTF TGTGCCACCAGTGGCCTCGACAGTCTGGATGGCTACACCTTC
NA TRBJ2-3 TRBV28 NA 14 CASRPGQNTDTQYF TGTGCCAGCAGACCTGGACAGAACACAGATACGCAGTATTTT
NA TRBJ2-7 TRBV28 NA 13 CASISGPLYEQYF TGTGCCAGCATCTCCGGGCCCCTCTACGAGCAGTACTTC
NA TRBJ2-3 TRBV7-2 NA 15 CASSYQTTITDTQYF TGTGCCAGCAGCTATCAGACTACAATCACAGATACGCAGTATTTT
NA TRBJ2-2 TRBV6-1 NA 15 CASSDLGGNTGELFF TGTGCCAGCAGTGATTTGGGGGGAAACACCGGGGAGCTGTTTTTT
NA TRBJ2-3 TRBV20-1 NA 14 CSAREGLTTDTQYF TGCAGTGCTAGAGAGGGACTTACCACAGATACGCAGTATTTT
NA TRBJ2-2 TRBV4-1 TRBD2 13 CASSTQRGWELFF TGCGCCAGCAGCACCCAGCGGGGATGGGAGCTGTTTTTT
few TRBJ2-1 TRBV20-1 TRBD1 12 CSASPGGISQFF TGCAGTGCTAGCCCAGGGGGTATCTCTCAGTTCTTC